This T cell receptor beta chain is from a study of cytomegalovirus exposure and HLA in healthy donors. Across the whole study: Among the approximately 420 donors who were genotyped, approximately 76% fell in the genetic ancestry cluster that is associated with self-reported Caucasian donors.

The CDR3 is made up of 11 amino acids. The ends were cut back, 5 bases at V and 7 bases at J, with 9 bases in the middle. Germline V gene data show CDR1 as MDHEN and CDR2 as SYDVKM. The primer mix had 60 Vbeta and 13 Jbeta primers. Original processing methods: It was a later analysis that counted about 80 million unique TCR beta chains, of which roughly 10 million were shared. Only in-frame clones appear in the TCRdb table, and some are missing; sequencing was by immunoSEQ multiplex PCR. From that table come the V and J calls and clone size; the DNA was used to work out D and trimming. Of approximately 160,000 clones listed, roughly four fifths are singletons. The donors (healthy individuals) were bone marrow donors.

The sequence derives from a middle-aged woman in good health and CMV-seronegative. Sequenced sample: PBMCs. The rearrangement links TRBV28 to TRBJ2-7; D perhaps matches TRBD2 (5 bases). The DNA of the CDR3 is TGTGCCAGCAGTCAGCGGATGGAGCAGTACTTC. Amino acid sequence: CASSQRMEQYF.